The 14 T cell receptor beta chains given below trace back to one sample, sequenced in a study of T-cell reconstitution after alpha-beta-depleted transplantation in children. Preparation of the TCRbeta library was carried out with unique molecular identifiers. Via MiXCR, TCRdb re-called the PCR reads, giving one row per CDR3 protein. The table lists some 450,000 distinct CDR3 sequences, about 40% of them singletons. The sequenced sample was PBMCs, obtained before TCRalphabeta/CD19-depleted stem cell transplant. Receptors originate from a girl aged 2 to 10 with aplastic anemia, due to receive a stem cell transplant.

The chain couples TRBV20-1 to TRBJ2-5; tentatively, D is TRBD1 or TRBD2 (5 bases each). Looked up from germline, CDR1 is DFQATT and CDR2 is SNEGSKA (reference sequence). Trimming took off 5 bases at V and 4 bases at J, with 14 bases between the two ends. This CDR3 comprises 13 residues. CDR3 amino acids: CSAPGLGAETQYF. The CDR3 nucleotides are TGCAGTGCTCCAGGGCTCGGGGCAGAGACCCAGTACTTC.

This clonotype appeared a few times. The genes are TRBV28 and TRBJ1-2; D unclear. Germline loops: CDR1 MDHEN, CDR2 SYDVKM. Trimming stripped 5 bases from V and 10 bases from J, with 14 bases between. The CDR3 sequence is 12 residues long. The CDR3 DNA follows: TGTGCCAGCAGTAATACGGGCAGAGCCTACACCTTC. Protein product: CASSNTGRAYTF.

In its sample, this clonotype was seen a few times. V is TRBV18 and J is TRBJ2-7, with D maybe TRBD2 (5 bases). Germline V lookup: CDR1 KGHSH, CDR2 LQKENI. Trimming took off 2 bases at V and 3 bases at J, with 8 bases between the two ends. The CDR3 totals 13 residues. The CDR3 region has the DNA TGTGCCAGCTCACCATCTAGCAACTACGAGCAGTACTTC. This sequence encodes CASSPSSNYEQYF.

J is TRBJ2-1 and V is TRBV27; 8 bases fit TRBD1. Germline lookup yields CDR1 MNHEY and CDR2 SMNVEV (reference sequence). There are 14 residues in the CDR3. V gave up 9 bases and J gave up 5 bases; unmatched junction bases: 9. The CDR3 loop is CASERQGLNNEQFF. As DNA, the CDR3 is TGTGCCAGTGAGAGACAGGGGCTAAACAATGAGCAGTTCTTC.

This sequence joins TRBV5-1 and TRBJ2-5, with unresolved D. CDR3 length: 15 amino acids. Germline CDR1 is SGHRS and CDR2 is YFSETQ. With 0 bases removed from V and 0 bases from J, the gap between germline ends came to 9 bases. CDR3 amino acids: CASSLARTDQETQYF. The CDR3 DNA follows: TGCGCCAGCAGCTTGGCGCGTACCGACCAAGAGACCCAGTACTTC.

Many counts were recorded for this clonotype. This chain links TRBV6-5 with TRBJ2-5, with 8 bases fitting TRBD1. The CDR3 is made up of 16 amino acids. The V and J ends lost 4 bases and 4 bases, in that order; junction bases with no gene match: 11. The germline V gene has CDR1 MNHEY and CDR2 SVGAGI. CDR3 sequence (DNA): TGTGCCAGCAGTTGGGACAGGCGGTGGAAGGCAGAGACCCAGTACTTC. Protein product: CASSWDRRWKAETQYF.

V gene TRBV29-1 combines with J gene TRBJ2-1; the match to TRBD2 covers 7 bases. With 5 bases clipped from V and 1 base from J, the junction kept 5 bases outside the gene matches. The CDR3 runs to 14 residues. Germline assignment: CDR1 SQVTM and CDR2 ANQGSEA. The DNA of the CDR3 is TGCAGCGTTCACAGACTAGCTTCCTACAATGAGCAGTTCTTC. It translates to CSVHRLASYNEQFF.

This clonotype was counted only a few times. In DNA, the CDR3 is TGTGCCAGCAGCTTAGGGGTTGGGGGGGGAAACATTCAGTACTTC. It translates to CASSLGVGGGNIQYF. The V and J genes are TRBV11-2 and TRBJ2-4; TRBD2 matches 7 bases. CDR1 is SGHAT and CDR2 is FQNNGV in the germline V gene. This CDR3 is built from 15 residues. Trimming at V came to 1 base and at J to 6 bases, leaving 6 bases not matched to a gene.

This clonotype has a count of ten or more. V gene TRBV28 combines with J gene TRBJ2-1, with TRBD2 matching 10 bases. J lost 3 bases, V lost 5 bases, and 19 bases had no gene match. The CDR3 spans 20 residues. CDR1 MDHEN and CDR2 SYDVKM come from the germline V gene. CDR3 coding DNA: TGTGCCAGCAGTAATTTTAGGGCTAGCGGGAGCGCCTCCATCTACAATGAGCAGTTCTTC. It codes for CASSNFRASGSASIYNEQFF.

There are many counts of this clonotype. The chain recombines TRBV7-9 with TRBJ2-4, with D perhaps matching TRBD1 (6 bases). CDR1 is SEHNR, CDR2 FQNEAQ, per germline (reference sequence). V was clipped by 6 bases and J by 1 base, with 19 bases between them. The CDR3 runs 17 residues. CDR3 sequence (DNA): TGTGCCAGCAGTAAGGGGGTAGGGGAAAATGCCAAAAACATTCAGTACTTC. It translates to CASSKGVGENAKNIQYF. The complete variable domain, with remaining parts taken from reference TRBV7-9 and TRBJ2-4, reads DTGVSQNPRHKITKRGQNVTFRCDPISEHNRLYWYRQTLGQGPEFLTYFQNEAQLEKSRLLSDRFSAERPKGSFSTLEIQRTEQGDSAMYLCASSKGVGENAKNIQYFGAGTRLSVL.

The rearrangement joins TRBV7-3 to TRBJ2-1, with a weak D call TRBD2 (6 bases). V lost 4 bases and J lost 3, with 13 bases in between. The CDR3 is 15 amino acids. The germline V gene has CDR1 SGHTA and CDR2 FQGTGA. Here the CDR3 reads CASSSYSGYYNEQFF. The CDR3 nucleotides read TGTGCCAGCAGCTCATATAGCGGTTACTACAATGAGCAGTTCTTC.

The chain links TRBV20-1 to TRBJ2-1, with D maybe TRBD2 (6 bases). V lost 3 bases, J lost 9 bases, and 18 bases lay in between. Germline V gene sequence: CDR1 DFQATT, CDR2 SNEGSKA (reference sequence). There are 14 residues in the CDR3. The CDR3 spells CSASGASVVLEQFF. The DNA for the CDR3 is TGCAGTGCTAGCGGGGCTAGCGTTGTTCTTGAGCAGTTCTTC.

As for this clonotype: A single base separates this from a much larger clone, so it may be a read error. The V gene is TRBV14, the J gene TRBJ2-7, with D hard to call. This CDR3 spans 12 amino acids. V gave up 2 bases and J gave up 0 bases, with 2 bases separating them. Germline CDR1 and CDR2: SGHDN and FVKESK. In nucleotides, the CDR3 is TGTGCCAGCAGCCAACTCTCCTACGAGCAGTACTTC. It translates to CASSQLSYEQYF.

This sequence joins TRBV4-1 and TRBJ1-2; a weak D match, TRBD1 (5 bases). CDR3 length: 17 amino acids. Per the germline V gene, CDR1 is MGHRA and CDR2 is YSYEKL. V gave up 4 bases and J gave up 4 bases, with 22 bases separating them. CDR3: CASSPGRAQTVSYGYTF. The CDR3 region has the DNA TGCGCCAGCAGCCCTGGCAGGGCACAGACGGTATCCTATGGCTACACCTTC.